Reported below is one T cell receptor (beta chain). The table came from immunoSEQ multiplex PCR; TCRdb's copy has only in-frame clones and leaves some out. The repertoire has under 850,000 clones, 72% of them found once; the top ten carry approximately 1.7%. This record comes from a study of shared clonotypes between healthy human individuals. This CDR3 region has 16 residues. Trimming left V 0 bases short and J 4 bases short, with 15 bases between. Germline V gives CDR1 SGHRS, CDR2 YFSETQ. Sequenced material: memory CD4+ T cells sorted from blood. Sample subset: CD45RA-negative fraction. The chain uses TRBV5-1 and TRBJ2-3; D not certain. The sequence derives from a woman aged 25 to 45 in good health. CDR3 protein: CASSLVPGKGADTQYF. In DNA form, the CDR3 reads TGCGCCAGCAGCTTGGTTCCCGGAAAGGGCGCAGATACGCAGTATTTT.